This is a list of T cell receptor beta chains from one sample in a study of early T cells in non-severe SARS-CoV-2 infection. Each CDR3 protein gets one entry after TCRdb re-called the 5' RACE reads with MiXCR. The sample lists 50,000 or so distinct CDR3 sequences; 3.5% to 4.5% were seen once. The sequenced material came from whole blood. The receptors were sampled from an adult who was a healthcare worker with PCR-confirmed SARS-CoV-2 infection or an uninfected control (not recorded which). Each CDR3 is given with its conserved first and last residue. Each record gives: D gene, clone size, J gene, V gene, CDR3 protein, CDR3 DNA. The D gene is left open where the match is weak. Expanded clones get a size class; other rows say once, few or many, or leave the size out.

d_call: .; clone_size: many; j_call: TRBJ2-3; v_call: TRBV7-9; cdr3_aa: CASSFTLDTDTQYF; cdr3_nt: TGTGCCAGCAGCTTTACACTGGACACAGATACGCAGTATTTT
d_call: .; clone_size: .; j_call: TRBJ2-1; v_call: TRBV20-1; cdr3_aa: CSARDQGAPVAEQFF; cdr3_nt: TGCAGTGCTAGAGACCAGGGTGCCCCTGTTGCTGAGCAGTTCTTC
d_call: TRBD2; clone_size: many; j_call: TRBJ2-5; v_call: TRBV6-2/TRBV6-3; cdr3_aa: CASSYGGSGGETQYF; cdr3_nt: TGTGCCAGCAGTTACGGCGGGAGTGGTGGAGAGACCCAGTACTTC
d_call: .; clone_size: many; j_call: TRBJ2-7; v_call: TRBV29-1; cdr3_aa: CSVETDSASYEQYF; cdr3_nt: TGCAGCGTTGAAACGGACTCGGCCAGCTACGAGCAGTACTTC
d_call: .; clone_size: many; j_call: TRBJ1-3; v_call: TRBV6-1; cdr3_aa: CASSEAPTGNTIYF; cdr3_nt: TGTGCCAGCAGTGAAGCCCCCACTGGAAACACCATATATTTT
d_call: TRBD2; clone_size: many; j_call: TRBJ2-3; v_call: TRBV2; cdr3_aa: CASSETSGGTDTQYF; cdr3_nt: TGTGCCAGCAGTGAAACTAGCGGGGGTACAGATACGCAGTATTTT
d_call: .; clone_size: .; j_call: TRBJ2-1; v_call: TRBV7-2; cdr3_aa: CASSLSGGSSYNEQFF; cdr3_nt: TGTGCCAGCAGCTTATCCGGGGGAAGCTCCTACAATGAGCAGTTCTTC
d_call: .; clone_size: many; j_call: TRBJ2-2; v_call: TRBV7-7; cdr3_aa: CASSLSIGGNTGELFF; cdr3_nt: TGTGCCAGCAGCTTATCTATCGGGGGGAACACCGGGGAGCTGTTTTTT
d_call: .; clone_size: many; j_call: TRBJ2-7; v_call: TRBV7-2; cdr3_aa: CASSLGYGSFNEQYF; cdr3_nt: TGTGCCAGCAGCTTAGGATACGGGAGCTTCAACGAGCAGTACTTC
d_call: .; clone_size: many; j_call: TRBJ2-7; v_call: TRBV19; cdr3_aa: CASSSTLGEYEQYF; cdr3_nt: TGTGCCAGTAGCTCCACCTTAGGGGAGTACGAGCAGTACTTC
d_call: .; clone_size: many; j_call: TRBJ1-1; v_call: TRBV7-3; cdr3_aa: CASSSIPNTEAFF; cdr3_nt: TGTGCCAGCAGCTCGATTCCTAACACTGAAGCTTTCTTT
d_call: .; clone_size: many; j_call: TRBJ2-7; v_call: TRBV6-5; cdr3_aa: CASSYSNRVGYEQYF; cdr3_nt: TGTGCCAGCAGTTACTCGAACAGGGTAGGGTACGAGCAGTACTTC
d_call: .; clone_size: many; j_call: TRBJ1-6; v_call: TRBV2; cdr3_aa: CASTAGRVNSPLHF; cdr3_nt: TGTGCCAGCACCGCTGGACGAGTAAATTCACCCCTCCACTTT
d_call: .; clone_size: many; j_call: TRBJ2-1; v_call: TRBV6-1; cdr3_aa: CASSVPVNSYNEQFF; cdr3_nt: TGTGCCAGCAGCGTTCCCGTAAACTCCTACAATGAGCAGTTCTTC
d_call: .; clone_size: many; j_call: TRBJ2-3; v_call: TRBV7-9; cdr3_aa: CASSFGSRGEGTQYF; cdr3_nt: TGTGCCAGCAGCTTTGGTAGCCGGGGCGAGGGTACGCAGTATTTT
d_call: .; clone_size: many; j_call: TRBJ1-6; v_call: TRBV4-1; cdr3_aa: CASSQVPIRGYRSPLHF; cdr3_nt: TGCGCCAGCAGCCAAGTCCCGATAAGGGGATATCGTTCACCCCTCCACTTT
d_call: .; clone_size: many; j_call: TRBJ1-1; v_call: TRBV6-1; cdr3_aa: CASSGLRGTEAFF; cdr3_nt: TGTGCCAGCAGTGGACTCAGGGGCACTGAAGCTTTCTTT
d_call: .; clone_size: many; j_call: TRBJ2-1; v_call: TRBV20-1; cdr3_aa: CSAPLGGSYNEQFF; cdr3_nt: TGCAGTGCCCCCCTCGGGGGCTCCTACAATGAGCAGTTCTTC
d_call: .; clone_size: .; j_call: TRBJ2-3; v_call: TRBV20-1; cdr3_aa: CSAAGQRAEQYF; cdr3_nt: TGCAGTGCTGCGGGACAGCGTGCCGAGCAGTATTTT
d_call: TRBD1; clone_size: few; j_call: TRBJ2-7; v_call: TRBV19; cdr3_aa: CASSITGTGSFYEQYF; cdr3_nt: TGTGCCAGTAGTATAACTGGGACAGGTTCATTCTACGAGCAGTACTTC
d_call: .; clone_size: many; j_call: TRBJ2-3; v_call: TRBV2; cdr3_aa: CASSVRGSEVDTQYF; cdr3_nt: TGTGCCAGCAGTGTTAGGGGGAGTGAGGTAGATACGCAGTATTTT
d_call: TRBD1; clone_size: many; j_call: TRBJ1-5; v_call: TRBV20-1; cdr3_aa: CSARTGTGVNQPQHF; cdr3_nt: TGCAGTGCTAGAACCGGGACAGGAGTCAATCAGCCCCAGCATTTT
d_call: TRBD2; clone_size: .; j_call: TRBJ2-1; v_call: TRBV29-1; cdr3_aa: CSVVPLAVYNEQFF; cdr3_nt: TGCAGCGTCGTCCCCCTAGCGGTCTACAATGAGCAGTTCTTC
d_call: TRBD2; clone_size: .; j_call: TRBJ2-1; v_call: TRBV7-2; cdr3_aa: CASSLSGGDHNEQFF; cdr3_nt: TGTGCCAGCAGCCTTAGCGGGGGAGACCACAATGAGCAGTTCTTC
d_call: TRBD1; clone_size: many; j_call: TRBJ1-5; v_call: TRBV7-2; cdr3_aa: CASSFLSTGTVQPQHF; cdr3_nt: TGTGCCAGCAGCTTTTTATCGACAGGGACGGTTCAGCCCCAGCATTTT
d_call: TRBD1; clone_size: many; j_call: TRBJ1-5; v_call: TRBV20-1; cdr3_aa: CSAQAGTVSNQPQHF; cdr3_nt: TGCAGTGCCCAGGCCGGGACAGTTAGCAATCAGCCCCAGCATTTT
d_call: .; clone_size: many; j_call: TRBJ1-2; v_call: TRBV10-1; cdr3_aa: CASSGNGGYTF; cdr3_nt: TGCGCCAGCAGTGGGAACGGAGGCTACACCTTC
d_call: .; clone_size: many; j_call: TRBJ1-1; v_call: TRBV18; cdr3_aa: CASSPDRWNTEAFF; cdr3_nt: TGTGCCAGCTCACCAGACAGGTGGAACACTGAAGCTTTCTTT
d_call: TRBD1; clone_size: many; j_call: TRBJ2-5; v_call: TRBV7-8; cdr3_aa: CASSSTGSETQYF; cdr3_nt: TGTGCCAGCAGCTCGACAGGGTCGGAGACCCAGTACTTC
d_call: .; clone_size: many; j_call: TRBJ2-1; v_call: TRBV5-4; cdr3_aa: CASSLYDEQFF; cdr3_nt: TGTGCCAGCAGCTTGTATGATGAGCAGTTCTTC
d_call: .; clone_size: many; j_call: TRBJ2-1; v_call: TRBV7-8; cdr3_aa: CASSFELADYNEQFF; cdr3_nt: TGTGCCAGCAGCTTTGAACTAGCAGACTACAATGAGCAGTTCTTC
d_call: .; clone_size: many; j_call: TRBJ2-7; v_call: TRBV11-1; cdr3_aa: CASSLGGGRTYEQYF; cdr3_nt: TGTGCCAGCAGCCTAGGCGGGGGCCGAACCTACGAGCAGTACTTC
d_call: TRBD1; clone_size: many; j_call: TRBJ2-7; v_call: TRBV6-2/TRBV6-3; cdr3_aa: CATLKGASYEQYF; cdr3_nt: TGTGCCACTCTGAAGGGGGCAAGCTACGAGCAGTACTTC
d_call: .; clone_size: many; j_call: TRBJ2-5; v_call: TRBV5-1; cdr3_aa: CASSLDPGPQETQYF; cdr3_nt: TGCGCCAGCAGCTTGGATCCGGGGCCCCAAGAGACCCAGTACTTC
d_call: .; clone_size: few; j_call: TRBJ1-6; v_call: TRBV11-2; cdr3_aa: CASSLEMPPLHF; cdr3_nt: TGTGCCAGCAGCTTAGAAATGCCTCCCCTCCACTTT
d_call: .; clone_size: .; j_call: TRBJ2-2; v_call: TRBV13; cdr3_aa: CASTTRGAGTGELFF; cdr3_nt: TGTGCCAGCACCACACGGGGGGCAGGCACCGGGGAGCTGTTTTTT
d_call: .; clone_size: .; j_call: TRBJ2-3; v_call: TRBV15; cdr3_aa: CATSTRWGAVTDTQYF; cdr3_nt: TGTGCCACCAGCACACGGTGGGGGGCGGTCACAGATACGCAGTATTTT
d_call: .; clone_size: many; j_call: TRBJ2-2; v_call: TRBV7-3; cdr3_aa: CASSPRVVTGTGELFF; cdr3_nt: TGTGCCAGCAGCCCCCGAGTTGTGACGGGAACCGGGGAGCTGTTTTTT
d_call: .; clone_size: .; j_call: TRBJ2-5; v_call: TRBV5-1; cdr3_aa: CASSLDPSEYQETQYF; cdr3_nt: TGCGCCAGCAGCTTGGATCCTAGCGAGTACCAAGAGACCCAGTACTTC
d_call: TRBD1; clone_size: many; j_call: TRBJ1-2; v_call: TRBV6-5; cdr3_aa: CASSKWDRPNYGYTF; cdr3_nt: TGTGCCAGCAGCAAATGGGACAGGCCGAACTATGGCTACACCTTC
d_call: .; clone_size: many; j_call: TRBJ2-2; v_call: TRBV7-3; cdr3_aa: CASSRDPNTGELFF; cdr3_nt: TGTGCCAGCAGCCGAGACCCGAACACCGGGGAGCTGTTTTTT
d_call: .; clone_size: many; j_call: TRBJ1-1; v_call: TRBV7-9; cdr3_aa: CASSFDLNTEAFF; cdr3_nt: TGTGCCAGCAGCTTTGACCTGAACACTGAAGCTTTCTTT
d_call: .; clone_size: many; j_call: TRBJ1-2; v_call: TRBV5-1; cdr3_aa: CASSFPNSNYGYTF; cdr3_nt: TGCGCCAGCAGCTTTCCAAACTCTAACTATGGCTACACCTTC
d_call: .; clone_size: many; j_call: TRBJ2-2; v_call: TRBV12-3/TRBV12-4; cdr3_aa: CASSSGLYNTGELFF; cdr3_nt: TGTGCCAGCAGTTCCGGGCTATATAACACCGGGGAGCTGTTTTTT